This section outlines one TCR beta chain sequence together with its context. Its specificity is not known. The data were taken from a study of blood T cells in healthy people across ages. Whole-study context: Per every two T cells, about one barcoded beta molecule was captured by template switching.

Sample-barcoded 5' priming and a J-beta primer mix drove a second PCR of roughly 7 to 11 cycles. TCRdb reanalysed the 5' RACE reads using MiXCR and keeps one entry per CDR3 protein. The sample comprises some 860,000 distinct CDR3 sequences, roughly 50% of which are singletons, and about 26% rests with the top ten. Germline V CDR1 and CDR2: DFQATT, SNEGSKA (reference sequence). This CDR3 region has 13 residues. Study results and caveats: Per million T cells, the diversity of TCR beta decreased roughly linearly as age advanced.

Drawn from each donor were 9 to 10 milliliters of peripheral blood. This TCR was recovered from a man aged 35 to 55 in good health. The chain uses TRBV20-1 and TRBJ2-4, with D perhaps given as TRBD1 or TRBD2 (5 bases each). TRBJ2-7 matches the DNA end more closely, so the J call is doubtful. The specimen sequenced was blood. CDR3 coding DNA: TGCAGTGCTAGAGCGGTCGGGGCTTACGAGCAGTACTTC. Translation: CSARAVGAYEQYF.